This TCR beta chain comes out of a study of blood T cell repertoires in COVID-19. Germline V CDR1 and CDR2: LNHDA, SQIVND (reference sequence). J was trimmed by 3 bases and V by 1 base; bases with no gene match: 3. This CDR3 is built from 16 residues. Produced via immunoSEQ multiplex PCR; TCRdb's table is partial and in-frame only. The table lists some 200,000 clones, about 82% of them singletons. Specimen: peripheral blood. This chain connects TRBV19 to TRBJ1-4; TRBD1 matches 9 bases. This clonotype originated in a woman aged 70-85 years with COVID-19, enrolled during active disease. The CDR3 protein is CASSIGDRVANEKLFF. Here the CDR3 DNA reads TGTGCCAGTAGTATAGGGGACAGGGTTGCTAATGAAAAACTGTTTTTT. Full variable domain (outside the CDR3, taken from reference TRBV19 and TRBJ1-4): DGGITQSPKYLFRKEGQNVTLSCEQNLNHDAMYWYRQDPGQGLRLIYYSQIVNDFQKGDIAEGYSVSREKKESFPLTVTSAQKNPTAFYLCASSIGDRVANEKLFFGSGTQLSVL.